One sample yielded the 31 T cell receptor beta chains listed below, sequenced in a study of cytomegalovirus exposure and HLA in healthy donors. Produced via immunoSEQ multiplex PCR; TCRdb's table is partial and in-frame only. In the table there are some 79,000 clones, over 90% of which are singletons. The specimen was PBMCs. The receptors originated from a woman under 30 in good health and CMV-seropositive.

This chain joins TRBV6-1 and TRBJ1-3; maybe TRBD1 (5 bases). Germline V gene lookup returns CDR1 MNHNS and CDR2 SASEGT. This CDR3 is built from 12 residues. Trimming cost V 10 bases and J 0 bases, with 7 bases left between them. In nucleotides, the CDR3 is TGTGCCACCCAGGGCTCTGGAAACACCATATATTTT. Its translation is CATQGSGNTIYF.

This sequence joins TRBV6-1 and TRBJ2-5; a weak D match, TRBD1 (6 bases). The CDR3 sequence is 15 residues long. Trimming removed 2 bases from V and 5 bases from J, with 15 bases in between. Germline V gives CDR1 MNHNS, CDR2 SASEGT. DNA of the CDR3: TGTGCCAGCAGTGAATACGGGACCCAGGGGGAGACCCAGTACTTC. Residues: CASSEYGTQGETQYF.

This clone was seen just once. The DNA of the CDR3 is TGTGCCAGCAGCTCGTTCCCGGGAAACGGCTACACCTTC. This translates into CASSSFPGNGYTF. V usage is TRBV7-2 and J usage is TRBJ1-2; D remains ambiguous. V was pared by 4 bases and J by 8 bases, with 14 bases between. The CDR3 extends over 13 amino acids. The germline V gene encodes CDR1 SGHTA and CDR2 FQGNSA.

The V gene is TRBV28, the J gene TRBJ2-7; D is perhaps TRBD2 (6 bases). Germline CDR1 is MDHEN and CDR2 is SYDVKM. This CDR3 is 14 amino acids long. Trimming left V 5 bases short and J 5 bases short, with 16 bases between. This CDR3 is CASSSAGPSDEQYF. For the CDR3, the DNA is TGTGCCAGCAGTAGTGCGGGGCCTTCTGACGAGCAGTACTTC.

The chain recombines TRBV6-1 with TRBJ1-2; TRBD1 matches at 7 bases. Per the germline V gene, CDR1 is MNHNS and CDR2 is SASEGT. The CDR3 totals 14 residues. V shed 2 bases and J 4 bases; nucleotides not matched to a gene: 4. The CDR3 loop is CASSESGQVYGYTF. CDR3 in DNA: TGTGCCAGCAGTGAATCAGGACAGGTCTATGGCTACACCTTC.

The chain recombines TRBV4-3 with TRBJ1-2; unclear D gene. This CDR3 comprises 17 residues. V was clipped by 3 bases and J by 3 bases, with 20 bases between them. In germline, CDR1 is LGHNA, CDR2 YSLEER. In DNA form, the CDR3 reads TGCGCCAGCAGCCAGGAAACCAATCAGGTTTACCACTATGGCTACACCTTC. Amino acid sequence: CASSQETNQVYHYGYTF.

The V call is TRBV4-2, the J call TRBJ1-1, with unresolved D. V gave up 4 bases and J gave up 5 bases, with 17 bases separating them. The V gene's germline CDR1 is LGHNA and CDR2 YNFKEQ. The CDR3 consists of 15 residues. This CDR3 reads CASSPDGFRGTEAFF. CDR3 sequence (DNA): TGTGCCAGCAGCCCGGACGGGTTTCGAGGGACTGAAGCTTTCTTT.

This chain uses TRBV28 with TRBJ2-7; 7 bases are shared with TRBD1. After removal of 4 bases from V and 9 bases from J, the junction contained 6 bases not matched to a gene. The CDR3 totals 12 residues. The germline gives CDR1 MDHEN, CDR2 SYDVKM. The CDR3 region has the DNA TGTGCCAGCAGTTACAGGGGAATTCGGCAGTACTTC. Residues: CASSYRGIRQYF. The variable domain in full, with the rest retrieved from reference TRBV28 and TRBJ2-7, is DVKVTQSSRYLVKRTGEKVFLECVQDMDHENMFWYRQDPGLGLRLIYFSYDVKMKEKGDIPEGYSVSREKKERFSLILESASTNQTSMYLCASSYRGIRQYFGPGTRLTVT.

The chain recombines TRBV10-3 with TRBJ1-1; 8 positions match TRBD1. Germline V gene sequence: CDR1 ENHRY, CDR2 SYGVKD. The CDR3 length is 13 residues. The V and J ends lost 6 bases and 1 base, in that order; junction bases with no gene match: 1. The DNA of the CDR3 is TGTGCCATCAGACAGGGGGGGAACACTGAAGCTTTCTTT. Translated: CAIRQGGNTEAFF.

This chain connects TRBV6-5 to TRBJ2-3; 7 nucleotides align to TRBD1. Trimming removed 7 bases from V and 5 bases from J; junction bases left unmatched: 12. Germline CDR1 is MNHEY and CDR2 is SVGAGI. The CDR3 loop spans 15 amino acids. The CDR3 reads CASTWTGPLGDTQYF. CDR3 DNA: TGTGCCAGCACGTGGACAGGCCCTCTGGGAGATACGCAGTATTTT.

This clone has more than one count but fewer than ten. This chain links TRBV5-1 with TRBJ1-6; 11 bases agree with TRBD1. CDR1 is SGHRS, CDR2 YFSETQ, per germline. The CDR3 extends over 16 amino acids. With V trimmed by 4 bases and J by 6 bases, 6 bases remained unmatched. This chain's CDR3 is CASSPGQGAGNSPLHF. DNA of the CDR3: TGCGCCAGCAGCCCAGGACAGGGGGCAGGTAATTCACCCCTCCACTTT.

The chain carries TRBV5-1 and TRBJ2-7; TRBD1 matches at 8 bases. V lost 3 bases to trimming and J lost 1 base; unmatched junction nucleotides: 3. The CDR3 loop spans 14 amino acids. Germline CDR1 reads SGHRS; CDR2 reads YFSETQ. Written as DNA, the CDR3 is TGCGCCAGCAGCTCTTGGACAGGGTCCTACGAGCAGTACTTC. This codes for CASSSWTGSYEQYF.

Here the CDR3 reads CASSLSFRPGGSYEQYF. CDR3 coding DNA: TGTGCCAGCAGTTTATCGTTCCGGCCAGGGGGCTCCTACGAGCAGTACTTC. V is TRBV27 and J is TRBJ2-7; 7 bases are a match to TRBD1. Germline assignment: CDR1 MNHEY and CDR2 SMNVEV (reference sequence). The length of the CDR3 is 17 residues. Trimming removed 0 bases from V and 0 bases from J; junction bases left unmatched: 8.

The V and J genes are TRBV19 and TRBJ1-1; no reliable D call. The CDR3 contains 14 residues. The germline V gene has CDR1 LNHDA and CDR2 SQIVND (reference sequence). V was clipped by 3 bases and J by 4 bases, with 12 bases between them. The CDR3 reads CASSIGGVATEAFF. CDR3 sequence (DNA): TGTGCCAGTAGTATTGGAGGAGTAGCCACTGAAGCTTTCTTT.

This clone appeared a single time. V gene TRBV19 combines with J gene TRBJ2-1, with D tentatively TRBD1 (6 bases). This CDR3 has 15 residues. V lost 6 bases, J lost 2 bases, and 14 bases lay in between. In germline, CDR1 is LNHDA, CDR2 SQIVND (reference sequence). The DNA of the CDR3 is TGTGCCAGTAGACTGACAGGTGGTACCTACAATGAGCAGTTCTTC. Protein product: CASRLTGGTYNEQFF.

The chain couples TRBV28 to TRBJ2-7; 7 positions agree with TRBD1. The germline CDR1 and CDR2 sequences are MDHEN and SYDVKM. The ends lost 4 bases at V and 5 bases at J; junction bases unmatched: 11. The CDR3 sequence is 15 residues long. The CDR3 DNA reads as TGTGCCAGCAGTTCACCGGGACCCCAGGGGGACGAGCAGTACTTC. It is translated as CASSSPGPQGDEQYF. The full variable domain, in which reference TRBV28 and TRBJ2-7 provide the parts outside the CDR3, is DVKVTQSSRYLVKRTGEKVFLECVQDMDHENMFWYRQDPGLGLRLIYFSYDVKMKEKGDIPEGYSVSREKKERFSLILESASTNQTSMYLCASSSPGPQGDEQYFGPGTRLTVT.

V usage is TRBV28 and J usage is TRBJ2-6, with TRBD1 as a possible D gene (5 bases). Germline CDR1 and CDR2: MDHEN and SYDVKM. The CDR3 runs 20 residues. V shed 2 bases and J shed 3 bases, with 23 bases lying between them. The CDR3 sequence: CASSLGNRFSLLGGANVLTF. In nucleotides, the CDR3 is TGTGCCAGCAGTTTAGGAAACAGGTTCTCACTCTTAGGTGGGGCCAACGTCCTGACTTTC.

This CDR3 reads CASSIGTLNTGELFF. The DNA of the CDR3 is TGTGCCAGTAGTATAGGGACATTGAACACCGGGGAGCTGTTTTTT. The chain carries TRBV19 and TRBJ2-2; D is perhaps TRBD1 (5 bases). Trimming pared 1 base from V and 1 base from J, leaving 7 bases between. The CDR3 covers 15 residues. The germline V gene has CDR1 LNHDA and CDR2 SQIVND (reference sequence).

The chain uses TRBV7-6 and TRBJ2-4, with 7 nucleotides matching TRBD2. Germline V gene sequence: CDR1 SGHVS, CDR2 FNYEAQ. The ends lost 5 bases at V and 0 bases at J; junction bases unmatched: 10. The CDR3 consists of 17 residues. This CDR3 is CASSLGWGREAKNIQYF. CDR3 nucleotides: TGTGCCAGCAGCCTTGGGTGGGGGAGGGAAGCCAAAAACATTCAGTACTTC.

This clone was counted between two and nine times. The chain joins TRBV5-4 to TRBJ1-2; D is unclear. The germline V gene encodes CDR1 SGHNT and CDR2 YYREEE (reference sequence). V lost 0 bases to trimming and J lost 3 bases, with 6 bases between them. This CDR3 region has 13 residues. The CDR3 nucleotides read TGTGCCAGCAGCTTGGCGGGTTACTATGGCTACACCTTC. It yields the protein CASSLAGYYGYTF.

V usage is TRBV7-2 and J usage is TRBJ2-3; 11 nucleotides agree with TRBD2. The CDR3 extends over 16 amino acids. Germline loops: CDR1 SGHTA, CDR2 FQGNSA. With 5 bases clipped from V and 2 bases from J, the junction kept 6 bases outside the gene matches. The CDR3 region has the DNA TGTGCCAGCAGCCCTCGACTAGCGGGAAACACAGATACGCAGTATTTT. Its protein product is CASSPRLAGNTDTQYF.

The chain's CDR3 is CASSVTTSTDTQYF. The CDR3, as DNA: TGCGCCAGCAGTGTGACAACTAGCACAGATACGCAGTATTTT. The gene calls are TRBV10-1 and TRBJ2-3, with D unresolved. V was clipped by 4 bases and J by 0 bases, with 8 bases between them. CDR1 WNHNN and CDR2 SYGVQD come from the germline V gene (reference sequence). The CDR3 extends over 14 amino acids.

This chain joins TRBV6-1 and TRBJ1-4, with 8 nucleotides matching TRBD1. The CDR3 has 13 amino acids. Germline trimming cut 8 bases from V and 4 bases from J; bases unmatched to any gene: 3. Germline lookup yields CDR1 MNHNS and CDR2 SASEGT. This CDR3 reads CASSGQVNEKLFF. The CDR3 DNA reads as TGTGCCAGCTCGGGACAGGTTAATGAAAAACTGTTTTTT.

The chain is built from TRBV28 and TRBJ1-5; the D gene is possibly TRBD1 (6 bases). Germline V lookup: CDR1 MDHEN, CDR2 SYDVKM. The CDR3 has 18 amino acids. Trimming stripped 3 bases from V and 0 bases from J, with 18 bases between. CDR3 protein: CASSFYREWGLSNQPQHF. The CDR3 DNA sequence: TGTGCCAGCAGTTTTTATCGTGAATGGGGGCTTAGCAATCAGCCCCAGCATTTT. Using reference TRBV28 and TRBJ1-5 for the parts outside the CDR3, the full variable domain is DVKVTQSSRYLVKRTGEKVFLECVQDMDHENMFWYRQDPGLGLRLIYFSYDVKMKEKGDIPEGYSVSREKKERFSLILESASTNQTSMYLCASSFYREWGLSNQPQHFGDGTRLSIL.

This chain connects TRBV11-3 to TRBJ1-6; 10 bases align to TRBD1. This CDR3 is 15 amino acids long. Unmatched junction bases numbered 0, after V lost 0 bases and J lost 7 bases. CDR1 and CDR2 (germline): SGHNT, YENEEA. The CDR3 bases are TGTGCCAGCAGCTTAGAGACAGGGGGCAATTCACCCCTCCACTTT. Translated: CASSLETGGNSPLHF. Supplemented by reference TRBV11-3 and TRBJ1-6, the full variable domain reads EAGVVQSPRYKIIEKKQPVAFWCNPISGHNTLYWYLQNLGQGPELLIRYENEEAVDDSQLPKDRFSAERLKGVDSTLKIQPAELGDSAVYLCASSLETGGNSPLHFGNGTRLTVT.

The V call is TRBV7-9, the J call TRBJ2-3; 9 bases are shared with TRBD2. Germline V gives CDR1 SEHNR, CDR2 FQNEAQ (reference sequence). The CDR3 loop spans 17 amino acids. The V gene end was trimmed by 2 bases and the J gene end by 2 bases; junction bases not matched to a gene: 8. The CDR3: CASSLREAGGLTDTQYF. In DNA, the CDR3 is TGTGCCAGCAGCTTAAGGGAAGCGGGGGGACTCACAGATACGCAGTATTTT.

This rearrangement joins TRBV5-4 to TRBJ2-7; the D gene is possibly TRBD1 (6 bases). Germline V gene lookup returns CDR1 SGHNT and CDR2 YYREEE (reference sequence). Trimming shortened V by 4 bases and J by 7 bases, and 15 bases separated the two germline ends. The CDR3 totals 13 residues. This chain's CDR3 is CASSRDTAGEQYF. CDR3 DNA: TGTGCCAGCAGCCGGGACACGGCTGGAGAGCAGTACTTC.

The chain recombines TRBV29-1 with TRBJ1-4; tentatively, D is TRBD1 (5 bases). Germline loops: CDR1 SQVTM, CDR2 ANQGSEA. The CDR3 has 11 amino acids. The V end was cut by 5 bases, the J end by 8 bases, with 9 bases between. The CDR3 loop reads CSVPSGEKLFF. As DNA, the CDR3 is TGCAGCGTTCCTTCAGGGGAAAAACTGTTTTTT.

The gene calls are TRBV4-1 and TRBJ2-3; TRBD2 matches at 11 bases. This CDR3 comprises 18 residues. With V trimmed by 0 bases and J by 1 base, 6 bases remained unmatched. The germline CDR1 and CDR2 sequences are MGHRA and YSYEKL. The CDR3 DNA is TGCGCCAGCAGCCAAGATCCCACACTAGCGGGGGGCACAGATACGCAGTATTTT. Translated, it gives CASSQDPTLAGGTDTQYF.

The count of this clone is one. V usage is TRBV28 and J usage is TRBJ1-1; tentatively, D is TRBD1 (6 bases). Trimming removed 7 bases from V and 4 bases from J, with 13 bases in between. The CDR3 length is 13 residues. CDR1 and CDR2 from the germline V gene are MDHEN and SYDVKM. The CDR3 loop is CASNGGARTEAFF. The CDR3 DNA reads TGTGCCAGCAACGGGGGGGCTCGCACTGAAGCTTTCTTT.

This rearrangement joins TRBV9 to TRBJ1-6, with D tentatively TRBD1 (5 bases). In germline, CDR1 is SGDLS, CDR2 YYNGEE. The V end was cut by 0 bases, the J end by 9 bases, with 10 bases between. CDR3 size: 14 residues. In DNA form, the CDR3 reads TGTGCCAGCAGCGTAGCCAGGGCCAGTTCACCCCTCCACTTT. Amino acids: CASSVARASSPLHF.